A selection of T cell receptor beta chains follows, all from one sample in a study of technical replicates of blood from a few donors. TCRdb's copy holds only in-frame clones and misses some; the assay was immunoSEQ multiplex PCR. The table records more than 65,000 clones, 96% of them present only once. The sample comprised T cells isolated from PBMCs. These receptors were obtained from a human donor in good health. The CDR3 runs from the conserved cysteine through the conserved F or W. The order of the fields is V gene, J gene, D gene, clone size, CDR3 protein, CDR3 DNA. A D gene is named only where the DNA matches it firmly. Clone size is given for some rows only: seen once, a few or many times, or a class if the clone is expanded.

v_gene: TRBV5-6; j_gene: TRBJ1-3; d_gene: -; abundance: -; CDR3aa: CASSSGAGNTIYF; CDR3nt: TGTGCCAGCAGCTCGGGGGCTGGAAACACCATATATTTT
v_gene: TRBV5-4; j_gene: TRBJ2-2; d_gene: TRBD1; abundance: -; CDR3aa: CAVDRTGAGGELFF; CDR3nt: TGTGCCGTTGACCGTACAGGGGCTGGCGGGGAGCTGTTTTTT
v_gene: TRBV28; j_gene: TRBJ1-2; d_gene: -; abundance: many; CDR3aa: CASSLFSGRDGYTF; CDR3nt: TGTGCCAGCAGTTTATTCTCAGGGAGGGATGGCTACACCTTC
v_gene: TRBV5-6; j_gene: TRBJ2-3; d_gene: -; abundance: -; CDR3aa: CASSPPTVNTQYF; CDR3nt: TGTGCCAGCAGCCCTCCAACAGTAAATACGCAGTATTTT
v_gene: TRBV7-9; j_gene: TRBJ2-5; d_gene: TRBD1; abundance: -; CDR3aa: CASSPFRGGAETQYF; CDR3nt: TGTGCCAGCAGCCCCTTCCGAGGGGGCGCCGAGACCCAGTACTTC
v_gene: TRBV18; j_gene: TRBJ2-7; d_gene: TRBD1; abundance: -; CDR3aa: CASSPVLPGQGVDEQYF; CDR3nt: TGTGCCAGCTCACCCGTGTTACCGGGACAGGGCGTGGACGAGCAGTACTTC
v_gene: TRBV30; j_gene: TRBJ2-5; d_gene: -; abundance: -; CDR3aa: CAHGQLQETQYF; CDR3nt: TGTGCCCACGGACAGCTCCAAGAGACCCAGTACTTC
v_gene: TRBV19; j_gene: TRBJ2-2; d_gene: -; abundance: -; CDR3aa: CASMAGQAGLRELFF; CDR3nt: TGTGCCAGTATGGCAGGACAGGCGGGACTCCGGGAGCTGTTTTTT
v_gene: TRBV7-9; j_gene: TRBJ2-7; d_gene: -; abundance: -; CDR3aa: CASSLGQGGYEQYF; CDR3nt: TGTGCCAGCAGCTTAGGACAAGGGGGCTACGAGCAGTACTTC
v_gene: TRBV6-5; j_gene: TRBJ1-5; d_gene: TRBD1; abundance: -; CDR3aa: CASRKGTGNQPQHF; CDR3nt: TGTGCCAGCAGAAAAGGGACAGGCAATCAGCCCCAGCATTTT
v_gene: TRBV28; j_gene: TRBJ1-1; d_gene: -; abundance: -; CDR3aa: CASSIGQKNTEAFF; CDR3nt: TGTGCCAGCAGTATTGGACAGAAGAACACTGAAGCTTTCTTT
v_gene: TRBV6-5; j_gene: TRBJ1-2; d_gene: TRBD1; abundance: -; CDR3aa: CASSYSTGNYGYTF; CDR3nt: TGTGCCAGCAGTTACTCGACAGGGAACTATGGCTACACCTTC
v_gene: TRBV28; j_gene: TRBJ2-3; d_gene: -; abundance: -; CDR3aa: CASSLTGTQYF; CDR3nt: TGTGCCAGCAGTTTAACAGGGACGCAGTATTTT
v_gene: TRBV30; j_gene: TRBJ2-1; d_gene: -; abundance: -; CDR3aa: CAWGPPQLAHEQFF; CDR3nt: TGTGCCTGGGGCCCTCCCCAGCTAGCCCATGAGCAGTTCTTC
v_gene: TRBV7-2; j_gene: TRBJ1-2; d_gene: -; abundance: few; CDR3aa: CASSLAAGDHGYTF; CDR3nt: TGTGCCAGCAGCTTAGCGGCGGGGGATCATGGCTACACCTTC
v_gene: TRBV7-8; j_gene: TRBJ2-5; d_gene: -; abundance: once; CDR3aa: CASSPVRQEETQYF; CDR3nt: TGTGCCAGCAGCCCAGTACGGCAGGAAGAGACCCAGTACTTC
v_gene: TRBV4-2; j_gene: TRBJ2-2; d_gene: TRBD2; abundance: -; CDR3aa: CASSQVGGNAGELFF; CDR3nt: TGTGCCAGCAGCCAAGTGGGGGGGAACGCCGGGGAGCTGTTTTTT
v_gene: TRBV14; j_gene: TRBJ1-1; d_gene: -; abundance: -; CDR3aa: CASSQFSVTEAFF; CDR3nt: TGTGCCAGCAGCCAGTTCAGTGTCACTGAAGCTTTCTTT
v_gene: TRBV27; j_gene: TRBJ2-2; d_gene: -; abundance: -; CDR3aa: CASSLSTGPGELFF; CDR3nt: TGTGCCAGCAGTTTATCAACAGGACCCGGGGAGCTGTTTTTT
v_gene: TRBV4-3; j_gene: TRBJ2-3; d_gene: -; abundance: -; CDR3aa: CASSQDVIGTQYF; CDR3nt: TGCGCCAGCAGCCAAGACGTTATCGGTACGCAGTATTTT
v_gene: TRBV6-5; j_gene: TRBJ2-3; d_gene: -; abundance: -; CDR3aa: CASSYSGRDTDTQYF; CDR3nt: TGTGCCAGCAGTTACTCAGGCAGGGACACAGATACGCAGTATTTT
v_gene: TRBV6-1; j_gene: TRBJ2-1; d_gene: -; abundance: -; CDR3aa: CASSLLAYNEQFF; CDR3nt: TGTGCCAGCAGTTTACTAGCTTACAATGAGCAGTTCTTC
v_gene: TRBV7-9; j_gene: TRBJ2-7; d_gene: -; abundance: few; CDR3aa: CASSRRESYEQYF; CDR3nt: TGTGCCAGCAGCCGGAGGGAATCCTACGAGCAGTACTTC
v_gene: TRBV9; j_gene: TRBJ1-1; d_gene: -; abundance: -; CDR3aa: CASSPEQGFNTEAFF; CDR3nt: TGTGCCAGCAGCCCGGAACAGGGATTCAACACTGAAGCTTTCTTT
v_gene: TRBV5-1; j_gene: TRBJ1-5; d_gene: -; abundance: -; CDR3aa: CASSPSGGQPQHF; CDR3nt: TGCGCCAGCAGCCCAAGCGGGGGTCAGCCCCAGCATTTT
v_gene: TRBV6-4; j_gene: TRBJ2-7; d_gene: TRBD2; abundance: -; CDR3aa: CASSDSREGSLAGRNFYEQYF; CDR3nt: TGTGCCAGCAGTGACTCGAGGGAGGGATCCTTGGCGGGGAGAAACTTTTACGAGCAGTACTTC
v_gene: TRBV19; j_gene: TRBJ1-2; d_gene: TRBD1; abundance: once; CDR3aa: CASSISGQGHYGYTF; CDR3nt: TGTGCCAGTAGTATTTCCGGACAGGGGCACTATGGCTACACCTTC
v_gene: TRBV4-3; j_gene: TRBJ2-1; d_gene: TRBD2; abundance: -; CDR3aa: CASSLSWGTTYNEQFF; CDR3nt: TGCGCCAGCAGCCTAAGCTGGGGGACTACTTACAATGAGCAGTTCTTC
v_gene: TRBV4-2; j_gene: TRBJ2-1; d_gene: TRBD2; abundance: -; CDR3aa: CASSRPSGGGYNEQFF; CDR3nt: TGTGCCAGCAGCCGTCCTAGCGGGGGGGGCTACAATGAGCAGTTCTTC